These T cell receptor beta chains were read from a single sample in a study of T cell responses to AZD1222 COVID-19 vaccine. The method was immunoSEQ multiplex PCR; TCRdb's version includes in-frame clones alone and lacks a portion of them. The table has approximately 110,000 clones, under 90% seen once. The material was peripheral blood, obtained on day 0 of AZD1222 vaccination. The receptor set was obtained from an adult in good health. Each CDR3 is given with its conserved first and last residue. The D gene is left open where the match is weak. Where a row states a size, it is once, few, many or the class of an expanded clone; other rows omit it.

TRBJ1-6	NA	TRBV11-2	NA	CASKGVGSFNSPLHF	TGTGCCTCTAAGGGGGTGGGGAGTTTCAATTCACCCCTCCACTTT
TRBJ2-5	NA	TRBV5-1	NA	CASSLDETQYF	TGCGCCAGCAGCTTGGATGAGACCCAGTACTTC
TRBJ1-6	NA	TRBV5-1	TRBD1	CASSLIQGATYNSPLHF	TGCGCCAGCAGCTTGATACAGGGGGCTACCTATAATTCACCCCTCCACTTT
TRBJ2-7	NA	TRBV5-8	NA	CASSLEGSPLGYEQYF	TGTGCCAGCAGCTTGGAAGGCAGCCCATTAGGTTACGAGCAGTACTTC
TRBJ1-1	NA	TRBV5-5	NA	CASSFRGENTEAFF	TGTGCCAGCAGCTTTCGGGGAGAAAACACTGAAGCTTTCTTT
TRBJ2-1	NA	TRBV12-1	NA	CASSPPRRSSSYNEQFF	TGTGCCAGCAGCCCCCCTAGGCGGTCCAGCTCCTACAATGAGCAGTTCTTC
TRBJ2-3	NA	TRBV7-9	TRBD2	CASSHTTSGTTDTQYF	TGTGCCAGCAGCCATACCACGAGCGGGACGACAGATACGCAGTATTTT
TRBJ1-5	NA	TRBV6-1	TRBD1	CASSETGTASNQPQHF	TGTGCCAGCAGTGAAACGGGGACAGCCAGCAATCAGCCCCAGCATTTT
TRBJ1-1	NA	TRBV19	NA	CASSLSRSNTEAFF	TGTGCCAGTAGTTTATCACGATCGAACACTGAAGCTTTCTTT
TRBJ2-2	NA	TRBV29-1	NA	CSVRGRDTGELFF	TGCAGCGTAAGGGGACGGGACACCGGGGAGCTGTTTTTT
TRBJ1-1	NA	TRBV7-6	NA	CASSLDSNTEAFF	TGTGCCAGCAGCTTAGATAGTAACACTGAAGCTTTCTTT
TRBJ1-4	NA	TRBV28	TRBD1	CASSTRTGTNEKLFF	TGTGCCAGCAGTACCCGGACAGGTACTAATGAAAAACTGTTTTTT
TRBJ1-5	NA	TRBV6-6	TRBD1	CASRPQGSDQPQHF	TGTGCCAGCAGACCACAGGGGTCAGATCAGCCCCAGCATTTT
TRBJ1-1	NA	TRBV12-3/TRBV12-4	NA	CASSLKVNTEAFF	TGTGCCAGCAGTTTAAAAGTGAACACTGAAGCTTTCTTT
TRBJ2-2	NA	TRBV11-1	NA	CASSQQAGELFF	TGTGCCAGCAGCCAGCAGGCCGGGGAGCTGTTTTTT
TRBJ2-5	NA	TRBV28	TRBD2	CASSSWTSGAGQETQYF	TGTGCCAGCAGTTCTTGGACTAGCGGGGCTGGCCAAGAGACCCAGTACTTC
TRBJ1-6	NA	TRBV7-9	NA	CASSLTASQDSPLHF	TGTGCCAGCAGCTTGACAGCGTCACAGGATTCACCCCTCCACTTT
TRBJ1-4	NA	TRBV19	NA	CASSIDGRTNEKLFF	TGTGCCAGTAGTATAGACGGCAGGACGAATGAAAAACTGTTTTTT
TRBJ1-6	NA	TRBV14	NA	CASSQVDRFYNSPLHF	TGTGCCAGCAGCCAAGTAGACAGGTTCTATAATTCACCCCTCCACTTT
TRBJ2-1	NA	TRBV3-1/TRBV3-2	NA	CASSQDLLHVQFF	TGTGCCAGCAGCCAAGATCTTCTACACGTGCAGTTCTTC
TRBJ2-1	NA	TRBV6-5	NA	CASSPKINEQFF	TGTGCCAGCAGTCCTAAGATTAATGAGCAGTTCTTC
TRBJ1-3	NA	TRBV7-9	NA	CASSSQGGNTIYF	TGTGCCAGCAGCTCCCAGGGTGGAAACACCATATATTTT
TRBJ2-7	NA	TRBV11-3	NA	CASSQSRGQVHEQYF	TGTGCCAGCAGCCAAAGTCGAGGGCAAGTCCACGAGCAGTACTTC
TRBJ1-6	once	TRBV21-1	NA	CASSKALGGRPYNSPLHF	TGTGCCAGCAGCAAAGCGCTTGGGGGCCGTCCCTATAATTCACCCCTCCACTTT
TRBJ2-7	many	TRBV11-3	NA	CASSVPGHEQYF	TGTGCCAGCAGCGTTCCAGGCCACGAGCAGTACTTC
TRBJ1-5	NA	TRBV19	NA	CASSRGDQPQHF	TGTGCCAGTAGTCGGGGTGATCAGCCCCAGCATTTT
TRBJ2-3	NA	TRBV7-8	NA	CASSYAGTDTQYF	TGTGCCAGCAGTTACGCTGGCACAGATACGCAGTATTTT
TRBJ2-6	NA	TRBV4-2	TRBD1	CASTNDRGGSGANVLTF	TGTGCCAGCACTAACGACAGGGGGGGATCTGGGGCCAACGTCCTGACTTTC
TRBJ1-6	NA	TRBV6-1	NA	CASSDPYNSPLHF	TGTGCCAGCAGTGATCCCTATAATTCACCCCTCCACTTT
TRBJ1-4	NA	TRBV6-1	NA	CASSENFCRGVEKLFF	TGTGCCAGCAGTGAAAACTTTTGCAGGGGCGTTGAAAAACTGTTTTTT
TRBJ1-6	once	TRBV19	TRBD1	CASSDRVGNSPLHF	TGTGCCAGTAGTGACAGGGTGGGCAATTCACCCCTCCACTTT
TRBJ2-3	NA	TRBV5-1	TRBD1	CASSLGQGADTQYF	TGCGCCAGCAGCTTGGGACAGGGGGCAGATACGCAGTATTTT
TRBJ2-1	once	TRBV27	TRBD1	CASTSWDSYNEQFF	TGTGCCAGCACCTCCTGGGACAGTTACAATGAGCAGTTCTTC
TRBJ2-3	NA	TRBV5-1	NA	CASSLHSWQGTDTQYF	TGCGCCAGCAGCTTGCATTCTTGGCAGGGGACAGATACGCAGTATTTT
TRBJ1-5	NA	TRBV29-1	TRBD1	CSVEVTGGQPQHF	TGCAGCGTTGAGGTAACAGGGGGTCAGCCCCAGCATTTT
TRBJ1-5	once	TRBV5-8	NA	CASSGRAGGNQPQHF	TGTGCCAGCAGCGGCAGGGCCGGAGGCAATCAGCCCCAGCATTTT
TRBJ2-7	NA	TRBV15	NA	CATSRDRGYEQYF	TGTGCCACCAGCAGAGATCGAGGCTACGAGCAGTACTTC
TRBJ1-1	NA	TRBV27	TRBD1	CASSLQGEMNTEAFF	TGTGCCAGCAGTTTACAGGGGGAAATGAACACTGAAGCTTTCTTT
TRBJ1-4	few	TRBV5-1	TRBD1	CASSVGQPNEKLFF	TGCGCCAGCAGCGTGGGACAGCCCAATGAAAAACTGTTTTTT
TRBJ2-2	NA	TRBV5-1	TRBD2	CASSGTSSTGELFF	TGCGCCAGCAGCGGGACTAGCAGCACCGGGGAGCTGTTTTTT
TRBJ2-7	NA	TRBV3-1/TRBV3-2	NA	CASSQGHYEQYF	TGTGCCAGCAGCCAAGGCCACTACGAGCAGTACTTC
TRBJ2-7	NA	TRBV28	NA	CASSLSLVSYEQYF	TGTGCCAGCAGTTTATCGCTGGTTTCCTACGAGCAGTACTTC
TRBJ1-2	NA	TRBV30	NA	CAWSFGTPFSYGYTF	TGTGCCTGGAGTTTTGGGACACCCTTCTCCTATGGCTACACCTTC
TRBJ1-1	few	TRBV5-5	NA	CASSLQALTEAFF	TGTGCCAGCAGCTTACAGGCGCTGACTGAAGCTTTCTTT
TRBJ2-1	NA	TRBV10-3	TRBD2	CAISDSGLAGYNEQFF	TGTGCCATCAGCGATTCTGGACTAGCGGGGTACAATGAGCAGTTCTTC
TRBJ1-3	once	TRBV3-1/TRBV3-2	NA	CASSHSGRPSSGNTIYF	TGTGCCAGCAGTCATTCGGGACGGCCGAGCTCTGGAAACACCATATATTTT
TRBJ2-7	NA	TRBV19	TRBD2	CASRTSGSPYEQYF	TGTGCCAGTAGGACTAGCGGGAGCCCCTACGAGCAGTACTTC
TRBJ1-6	NA	TRBV9	NA	CASSPQDQSSPLHF	TGTGCCAGCAGCCCCCAGGATCAAAGTTCACCCCTCCACTTT
TRBJ2-3	NA	TRBV5-5	NA	CASSFLIVTDTQYF	TGTGCCAGCAGCTTTCTGATTGTCACAGATACGCAGTATTTT